The source of this T cell receptor beta chain is a study of shared clonotypes between healthy human individuals (dated by TCRdb to about 2020). With respect to the entire study: The cohort comprised a couple of women and a few men aged 18 to 49 years. For each donor, CD4 naive and CD4 memory were each given three plates, CD8 naive was given two plates, and CD8 memory was given one plate. Different laboratories and diverse techniques were used to prepare libraries and sequence TCR repertoires, to increase sequencing depth and limit assay-specific biases. Per donor, leukapheresis produced somewhere between about 0.9 and 9 billion PBMCs. To estimate repertoire size and how much clonotype sharing occurs between individuals, the study deeply sequenced the blood TCR repertoires of a handful of healthy adults. Overall study results and their limits: Sampling was restricted to blood, and TCR repertoires in tissues likely differ from the TCR repertoires found in blood. The small number of donors limited the genetic and exposure-history diversity represented. Larger estimated clonotype richness was generally found for naive subsets than for memory subsets. Even with the large sequencing depth, rarefaction of the sorted-subset datasets indicated that sequencing was incomplete. Sharing across a handful of donors was observed for approximately 5% of naive CD4, over 3% of naive CD8, 2% to 2.5% of memory CD4, and 0.4% of memory CD8 clonotypes. Pairwise subsampling indicated that sequencing depth was expected to affect the degree of clonotype sharing among donors. Clonotypes shared by all four sorted-subset donors showed higher generation probabilities than non-shared clonotypes.

The CDR3 contains 16 residues, cysteine and phenylalanine counted. Only the CDR3 DNA is retained, 48 bases long and in frame from the first base. Trimming accounts for 6 bases at V and 0 bases at J, while the number of junction bases matched to no gene is 5. CDR1 and CDR2, per the germline V gene, are SGHTA and FQGNSA. Healthy HIV-negative adults with no recently reported acute infections or vaccinations were included as donors. Every donor was a Caucasian adult residing in Nashville, Tennessee, USA. CD4+ T cells were enriched by magnetic negative selection, after which naive cells were positively selected on CD45RA and the negative fraction was taken as the memory subset. After blood collection by leukapheresis, PBMCs were isolated using Ficoll-Histopaque density gradient centrifugation and then cryopreserved in the vapor phase of liquid nitrogen. Analytical flow cytometry was used to check the purity and quantity of every magnetically sorted T cell population. Genomic DNA was isolated from each sorted fraction and quantified by UV absorbance on a Nanodrop 2000c.

To note about this clone: This clone's antigen is unknown. Per-base quality was not reported, and no clone a single base away is much larger than it. The sample has other DNA sequences that encode this CDR3 too.

TCR CDR3 regions were amplified from genomic DNA by multiplex PCR using the deep immunoSEQ assay. Extracted genomic DNA from each cell subset was distributed evenly across all wells of several immunoSEQ 96-well plates, and each plate was treated as a replicate. For sorted subsets, 200 to 250 ng genomic DNA, equal to tens of thousands of T cell genomes, was loaded into each replicate PCR. The purified libraries were quantified using a Qubit 3.0 fluorometer, sized with a Bioanalyzer 2100, and then quantified again using the KAPA Library Quantification kit. A separate single-read 150-cycle Illumina NextSeq 550 flow cell was used to sequence each immunoSEQ 96-well plate. In the original analysis: Because the immunoSEQ output held only junctional sequences and lacked quality scores, the filtering could not match the filtering applied to full-length reads. Sequences were annotated with PyIR, a Python wrapper for IgBLAST v1.9, using IMGT germline references to assign V/J genes and CDR3. Reads were removed for weak V/J assignments (E-value above 1e-6), missing CDR3, stop codons, out-of-frame junctions, or ambiguous translated residues. V3J clonotypes were defined as sequences sharing the same inferred V gene, J gene, and CDR3 amino acid sequence. Percentage overlap between repertoires was calculated by dividing the number of shared unique clonotypes by the size of the smaller repertoire. Richness of each repertoire was evaluated using RTK rarefaction, the Chao1 estimator, and Recon v2.1 estimates of unobserved clonotypes. Generation probabilities for all TCRbeta clonotypes obtained by the gDNA method from a handful of donors were computed using OLGA. TCRdb re-hosts the immuneACCESS table, in-frame sequences only. Its copies lack some clones; in the studies checked, an unresolved V gene accounts for under half of them, and the cause for the rest is not known. V and J calls and clone size are given by that table; D and trimming were obtained from the DNA. The sample table shows more than 550,000 clones, and over 60% are seen once. Under 2% of the sample is taken by the ten largest.

The chain was built from TRBV7-2 and TRBJ2-3; 11 of the junction bases match TRBD2. The sequenced sample consisted of memory CD4+ T cells sorted from blood. What the cell subset or site label conveys for this sample: CD45RA-negative fraction. The clonotype originates from a woman aged 25 to 39 in good health. The sequenced DNA: TGTGCCAGCAGGCGGGGGACTAGCGGCAGCACAGATACGCAGTATTTT. Its protein product is CASRRGTSGSTDTQYF.